This T cell receptor beta chain was captured in a study of T cell clonotyping in hematopoietic cell transplantation. Recipients were bled about 28 days pretransplant and at posttransplant days 30, 100, 180. Data came from immunoSEQ multiplex PCR; TCRdb stores just in-frame clones and leaves some out. Among some 30,000 clones listed, about 90% were seen once. The study, taken as a whole, reports: Recipient TCR diversity dropped after transplant; expanded clonotypes rose from day 30 to 180. Broader posttransplant TCR repertoire diversity was predicted by graft donor and pretransplant recipient Inverse Simpson Index values.

CDR3 length: 14 residues. Trimming took 9 bases from V and 4 from J, leaving 16 bases between them. Germline-derived CDR1 and CDR2 are MNHEY and SVGAGI. Of note for this clone: The antigen is not known.

This clonotype was sampled from a female patient in her fifties or sixties who had an allogeneic stem cell transplant from a related donor, so the T cells may come from the graft donor. Some clones in this sample may be carry-over from other donors' samples. The sequencing used PBMCs, collected 100 days after allogeneic stem cell transplant. This rearrangement joins TRBV6-5 to TRBJ1-3, with D possibly being TRBD1 (6 bases). CDR3 sequence (DNA): TGTGCCAGTAGCAGGGGATCGGGAGGAAACACCATATATTTT. Translating gives CASSRGSGGNTIYF.